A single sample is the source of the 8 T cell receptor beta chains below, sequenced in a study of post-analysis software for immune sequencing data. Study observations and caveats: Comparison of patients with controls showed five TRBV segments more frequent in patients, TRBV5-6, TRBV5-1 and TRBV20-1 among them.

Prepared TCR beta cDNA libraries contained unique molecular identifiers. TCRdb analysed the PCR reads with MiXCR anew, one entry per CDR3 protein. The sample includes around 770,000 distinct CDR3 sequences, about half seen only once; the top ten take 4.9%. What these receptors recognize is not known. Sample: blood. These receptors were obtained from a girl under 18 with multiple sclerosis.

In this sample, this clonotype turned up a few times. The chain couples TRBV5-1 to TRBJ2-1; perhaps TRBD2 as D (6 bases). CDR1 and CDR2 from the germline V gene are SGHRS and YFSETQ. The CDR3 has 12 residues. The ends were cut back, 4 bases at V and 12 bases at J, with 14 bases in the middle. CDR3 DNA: TGCGCCAGCAGCGTCGGGGGAGTATGGCAGTTCTTC. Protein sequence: CASSVGGVWQFF.

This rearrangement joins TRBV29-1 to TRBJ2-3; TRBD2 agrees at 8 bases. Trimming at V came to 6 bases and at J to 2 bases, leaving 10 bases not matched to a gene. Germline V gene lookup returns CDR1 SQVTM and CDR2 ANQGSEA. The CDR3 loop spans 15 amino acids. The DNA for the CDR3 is TGCAGCGTCGCCCCGGGACTAGTCTACACAGATACGCAGTATTTT. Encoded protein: CSVAPGLVYTDTQYF.

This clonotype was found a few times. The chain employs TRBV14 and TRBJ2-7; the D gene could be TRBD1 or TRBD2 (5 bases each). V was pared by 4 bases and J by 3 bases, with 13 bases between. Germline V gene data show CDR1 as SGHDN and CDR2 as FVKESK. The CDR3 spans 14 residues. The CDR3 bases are TGTGCCAGCAGCCGGTGGGGGACCCTCTACGAGCAGTACTTC. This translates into CASSRWGTLYEQYF.

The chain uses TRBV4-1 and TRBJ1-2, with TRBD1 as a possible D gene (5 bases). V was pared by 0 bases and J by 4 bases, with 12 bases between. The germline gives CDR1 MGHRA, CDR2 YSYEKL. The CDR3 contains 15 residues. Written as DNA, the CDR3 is TGCGCCAGCAGCCAAGATCAAGGGGTGGGCTATGGCTACACCTTC. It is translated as CASSQDQGVGYGYTF.

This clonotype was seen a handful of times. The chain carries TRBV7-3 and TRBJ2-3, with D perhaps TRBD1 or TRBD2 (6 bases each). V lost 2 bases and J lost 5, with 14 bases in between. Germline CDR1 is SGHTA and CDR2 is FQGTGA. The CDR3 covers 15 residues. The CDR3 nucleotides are TGTGCCAGCAGCTTATCCCCCGGGGGCCAAGATACGCAGTATTTT. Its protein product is CASSLSPGGQDTQYF.

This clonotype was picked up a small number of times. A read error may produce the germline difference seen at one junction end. CDR3: CASSPGLAGFEGNEQFF. Here the CDR3 DNA reads TGTGCTAGCAGTCCCGGCCTAGCGGGCTTTGAAGGCAATGAGCAGTTCTTC. The rearrangement joins TRBV12-3 or TRBV12-4 to TRBJ2-1; 8 bases map to TRBD2. This CDR3 is 17 amino acids long.

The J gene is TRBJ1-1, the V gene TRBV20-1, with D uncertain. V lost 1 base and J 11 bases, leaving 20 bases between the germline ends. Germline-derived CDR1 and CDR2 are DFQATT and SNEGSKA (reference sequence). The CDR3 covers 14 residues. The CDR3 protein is CSARAAGPLYQAFF. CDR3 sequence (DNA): TGCAGTGCTAGAGCCGCCGGCCCGTTGTACCAGGCTTTCTTT.

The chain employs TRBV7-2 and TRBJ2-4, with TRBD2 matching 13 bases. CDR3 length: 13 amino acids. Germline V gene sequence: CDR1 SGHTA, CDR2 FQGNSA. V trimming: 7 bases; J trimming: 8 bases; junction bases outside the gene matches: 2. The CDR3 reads CASTTSGRHIQYF. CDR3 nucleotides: TGTGCCAGCACGACTAGCGGGAGGCACATTCAGTACTTC.